The T cell receptor (beta chain) described here comes from a study of a mutant IDH1 vaccine in newly diagnosed glioma. Study context: Patients came in for eight vaccinations, in weeks 1, 3, 5, 7, 11, 15, 19 and 23.

Sample time point: week 23, last vaccination. It was 300 ug of mutant IDH1 20-mer peptide that made up each vaccine dose, given with topical imiquimod. With respect to this clone: What it binds is unknown.

Profiling relied on immunoSEQ multiplex PCR, and the TCRdb table lists in-frame clones only, not all of them. Of approximately 82,000 clones listed, roughly 85% are singletons. The CDR3 runs to 14 residues. The V end was cut by 2 bases, the J end by 10 bases, with 17 bases between. Germline lookup yields CDR1 MNHNS and CDR2 SASEGT. This specimen consisted of PBMCs, obtained from a glioma patient whose treatment included an IDH1 peptide vaccine. This clonotype originated in a man aged 25-40 years with glioma. Some clones in this sample may be carry-over from other donors' samples. The chain recombines TRBV6-1 with TRBJ1-1; D perhaps matches TRBD1 (5 bases). As DNA, the CDR3 is TGTGCCAGCAGTGAACCCCCATTAGGGGAGGGAGCTTTCTTT. This sequence encodes CASSEPPLGEGAFF.